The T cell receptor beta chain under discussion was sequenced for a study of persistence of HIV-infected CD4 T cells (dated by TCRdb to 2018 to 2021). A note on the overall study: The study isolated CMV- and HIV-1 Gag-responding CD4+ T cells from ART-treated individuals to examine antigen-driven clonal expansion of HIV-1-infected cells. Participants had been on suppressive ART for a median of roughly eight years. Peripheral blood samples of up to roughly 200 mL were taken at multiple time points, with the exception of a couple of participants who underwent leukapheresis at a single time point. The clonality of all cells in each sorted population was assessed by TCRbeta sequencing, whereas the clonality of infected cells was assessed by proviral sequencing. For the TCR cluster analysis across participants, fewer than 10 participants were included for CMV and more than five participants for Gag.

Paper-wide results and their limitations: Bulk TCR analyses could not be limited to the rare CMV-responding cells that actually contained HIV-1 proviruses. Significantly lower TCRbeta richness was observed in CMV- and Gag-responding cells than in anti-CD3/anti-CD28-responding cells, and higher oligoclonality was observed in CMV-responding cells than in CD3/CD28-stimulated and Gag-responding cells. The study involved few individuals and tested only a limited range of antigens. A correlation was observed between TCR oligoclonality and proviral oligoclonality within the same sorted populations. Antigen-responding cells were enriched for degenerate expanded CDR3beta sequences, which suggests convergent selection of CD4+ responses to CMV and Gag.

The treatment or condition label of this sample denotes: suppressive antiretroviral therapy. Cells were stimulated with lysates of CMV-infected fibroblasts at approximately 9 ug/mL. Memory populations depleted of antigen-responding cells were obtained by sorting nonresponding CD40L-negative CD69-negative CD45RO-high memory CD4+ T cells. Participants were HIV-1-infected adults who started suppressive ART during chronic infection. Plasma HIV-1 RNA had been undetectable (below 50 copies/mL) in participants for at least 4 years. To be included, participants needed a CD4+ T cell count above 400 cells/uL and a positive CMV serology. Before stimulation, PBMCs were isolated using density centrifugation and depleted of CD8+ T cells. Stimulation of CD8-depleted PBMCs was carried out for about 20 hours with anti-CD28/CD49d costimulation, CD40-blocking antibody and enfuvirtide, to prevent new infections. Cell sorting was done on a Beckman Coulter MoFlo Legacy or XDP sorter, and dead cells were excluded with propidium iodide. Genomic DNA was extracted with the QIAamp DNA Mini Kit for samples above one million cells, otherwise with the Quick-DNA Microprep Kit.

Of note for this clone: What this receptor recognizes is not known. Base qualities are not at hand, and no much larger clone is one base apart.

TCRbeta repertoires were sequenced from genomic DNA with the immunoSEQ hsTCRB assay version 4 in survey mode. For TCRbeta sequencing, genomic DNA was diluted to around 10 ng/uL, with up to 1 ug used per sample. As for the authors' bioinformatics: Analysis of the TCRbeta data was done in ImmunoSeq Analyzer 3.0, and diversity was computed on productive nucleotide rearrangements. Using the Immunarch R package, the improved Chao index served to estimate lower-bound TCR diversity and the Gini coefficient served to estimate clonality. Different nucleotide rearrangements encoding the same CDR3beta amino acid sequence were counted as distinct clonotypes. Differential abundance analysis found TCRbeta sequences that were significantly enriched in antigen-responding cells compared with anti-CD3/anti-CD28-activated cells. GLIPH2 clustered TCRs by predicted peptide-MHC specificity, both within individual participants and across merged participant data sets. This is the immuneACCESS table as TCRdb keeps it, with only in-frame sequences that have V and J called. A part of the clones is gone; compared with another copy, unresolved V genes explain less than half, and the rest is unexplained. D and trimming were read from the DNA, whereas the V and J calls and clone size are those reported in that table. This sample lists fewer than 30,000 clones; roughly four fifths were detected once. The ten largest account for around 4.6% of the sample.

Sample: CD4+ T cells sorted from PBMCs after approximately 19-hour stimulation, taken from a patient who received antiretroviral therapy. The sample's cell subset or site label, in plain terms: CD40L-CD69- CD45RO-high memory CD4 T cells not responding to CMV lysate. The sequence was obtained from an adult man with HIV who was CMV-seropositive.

The CDR3 region: CASSPTMVRRSRQFF. The bases read TGTGCCAGCAGCCCAACAATGGTCCGCCGTAGTAGGCAGTTCTTC. The chain links TRBV7-3 with TRBJ2-1; no D gene can be assigned with confidence. CDR1 and CDR2 are drawn from the germline V gene: SGHTA, FQGTGA. The CDR3 sequence holds 15 residues, the cysteine and phenylalanine included. Kept here is only the CDR3 DNA, which spans 45 bases and is read in frame from base 1. The trim is 5 bases for V and 12 bases for J, with a gap of 23 bases between the germline ends.